The clone carrying this T cell receptor beta chain was counted once. Original processing notes: Researchers report that nucleated cell counts were estimated from reference gene primer amplification. Only in-frame clones appear in the TCRdb table, and some are missing; sequencing was by immunoSEQ multiplex PCR. That table supplies the V and J calls and clone size; D and trimming were determined from the DNA. The data contain around 160,000 clones, over 75% of them singletons. A Seattle source enrolled patients during active infection and followed them longitudinally. The record originates from a study of blood T cell repertoires in COVID-19. Study information: Specimens from acute and convalescent COVID-19 originated in the United States, Italy and Spain. PBMCs, B-cell-depleted T cells, or T cells provided the cDNA or gDNA that made up the material.

The TCR comes from an older woman with COVID-19, enrolled during active disease. The sequenced sample was peripheral blood.

The CDR3 DNA reads as TGTGCCGGCCGAGAGGGGCAGGGGTATGGCTACACCTTC. Its translation is CAGREGQGYGYTF. This chain joins TRBV28 and TRBJ1-2; D is perhaps TRBD1 (6 bases). Germline V lookup: CDR1 MDHEN, CDR2 SYDVKM. V was trimmed by 11 bases and J by 5 bases, leaving 18 bases between them. This CDR3 spans 13 amino acids.